Below, 32 T cell receptor beta chains from the same sample are listed, as sequenced in a study of CD8 T cells in ankylosing spondylitis. One entry per CDR3 protein results from TCRdb running MiXCR on the 5' RACE reads. Of around 120,000 distinct CDR3 sequences in the sample, around 9% are singletons; the top ten hold roughly 3.3%. The sequenced sample was blood, either unsorted or a sorted T cell fraction (not recorded which). These receptors came from a male donor with ankylosing spondylitis or in good health (not recorded which).

The rearrangement uses TRBV29-1 and TRBJ1-1; TRBD1 might be the D (6 bases). Per the germline V gene, CDR1 is SQVTM and CDR2 is ANQGSEA. The CDR3 sequence is 12 residues long. The germline V and J ends were trimmed by 5 bases and 4 bases, with 11 bases remaining between them. DNA of the CDR3: TGCAGCGTTAACAGGGATTCCACTGAAGCTTTCTTT. It specifies CSVNRDSTEAFF.

This clonotype was seen only a few times. CDR3 region: CASTPDRGYPPEGDTQYF. CDR3 bases: TGTGCCAGCACCCCCGATCGCGGCTACCCCCCGGAGGGAGATACGCAGTATTTT. V and J are TRBV11-2 and TRBJ2-3, with a tentative D call TRBD2 (6 bases). The V end lost 7 bases, the J end lost 5 bases, and 28 bases lay between the germline ends. The CDR3 is made up of 18 amino acids. Per germline, CDR1 SGHAT and CDR2 FQNNGV.

This clonotype was seen repeatedly, ten times or more. The chain is built from TRBV7-9 and TRBJ2-1; 8 bases align to TRBD2. Per the germline V gene, CDR1 is SEHNR and CDR2 is FQNEAQ (reference sequence). This CDR3 is built from 16 residues. Unmatched junction bases numbered 11, after V lost 2 bases and J lost 8 bases. The CDR3 region is CASSLFSGEVRYEQFF. The DNA of the CDR3 is TGTGCCAGCAGCTTATTTAGCGGGGAAGTACGCTATGAGCAGTTCTTC.

The sample holds many counts of this clonotype. The chain uses TRBV28 and TRBJ2-5; 9 bases map to TRBD2. The CDR3 covers 17 residues. The V gene's germline CDR1 is MDHEN and CDR2 SYDVKM. Trimming took 4 bases from V and 4 from J; bases not matched to a gene: 13. For the CDR3, the DNA is TGTGCCAGCAGTTCCCCTCCAGCGGGAGGATCCCCAGAGACCCAGTACTTC. This codes for CASSSPPAGGSPETQYF.

This clonotype was seen ten or more times. The chain employs TRBV11-3 and TRBJ1-1; D unclear. This CDR3 contains 12 residues. Between the trimmed V and J ends, which lost 5 bases and 0 bases, there was a span of 4 bases. Per the germline V gene, CDR1 is SGHNT and CDR2 is YENEEA. Here the CDR3 reads CASSQMNTEAFF. CDR3 bases: TGTGCCAGCAGCCAAATGAACACTGAAGCTTTCTTT.

CDR3 sequence: CAISEEPGTSGDWSEQFF. CDR3 bases: TGTGCCATCAGTGAGGAACCGGGGACTAGCGGCGATTGGAGTGAGCAGTTCTTC. The rearrangement links TRBV10-3 to TRBJ2-1; 11 bases agree with TRBD2. J gave up 9 bases and V 2 bases, and 15 bases lay outside the gene matches. The CDR3 totals 18 residues. Germline V gene lookup returns CDR1 ENHRY and CDR2 SYGVKD.

Details on this clonotype: A read error is possible here, since a much larger clone lies one base away. This sequence joins TRBV6-5 and TRBJ1-5; 7 positions agree with TRBD1. This CDR3 is 16 amino acids long. Germline CDR1 is MNHEY and CDR2 is SVGAGI. In DNA form, the CDR3 reads TGTGCCAGCAGTTACTCCACAGGGGTAGGCAATCAGCCCGAGCATTTT. Translating gives CASSYSTGVGNQPEHF.

In this sample, this clonotype turned up many times. V usage is TRBV20-1 and J usage is TRBJ2-3, with D unresolved. Germline V gene data show CDR1 as DFQATT and CDR2 as SNEGSKA (reference sequence). V shed 3 bases and J shed 2 bases, with 3 bases lying between them. This CDR3 is 11 amino acids long. In DNA form, the CDR3 reads TGCAGTGCTAGGGACACAGATACGCAGTATTTT. Its protein is CSARDTDTQYF.

This clonotype was recorded many times. The chain uses TRBV20-1 and TRBJ2-1, with 10 bases that match TRBD2. V was clipped by 0 bases and J by 6 bases; unmatched bases: 2. Germline CDR1 is DFQATT and CDR2 is SNEGSKA (reference sequence). This CDR3 region has 14 residues. CDR3 nucleotide sequence: TGCAGTGCTAGAGAACTAGCGGGATTCAATGAGCAGTTCTTC. Its translation: CSARELAGFNEQFF.

This clonotype was detected many times. The chain couples TRBV24-1 to TRBJ2-3, with 9 positions matching TRBD1. The CDR3 spans 17 residues. CDR1 KGHDR and CDR2 SFDVKD come from the germline V gene. V lost 2 bases and J lost 5; bases outside the gene matches: 10. DNA for the CDR3: TGTGCCACCAGTGATTGGACAGGGGTCGAAGTCGTAGATACGCAGTATTTT. This codes for CATSDWTGVEVVDTQYF.

The V and J genes are TRBV7-2 and TRBJ1-5; no firm D call. Germline CDR1 and CDR2: SGHTA and FQGNSA. V was clipped by 2 bases and J by 1 base, with 15 bases between them. The length of the CDR3 is 17 residues. The CDR3 loop is CASSLRPHFLSNQPQHF. Written as DNA, the CDR3 is TGTGCCAGCAGCTTAAGGCCCCATTTTTTGAGCAATCAGCCCCAGCATTTT.

This clonotype came up a few times. This chain connects TRBV11-1 to TRBJ2-2; no definite D call. Germline assignment: CDR1 SGHAT and CDR2 FQDESV (reference sequence). This CDR3 has 18 amino acids. Between the trimmed V and J ends, which lost 6 bases and 0 bases, there was a span of 20 bases. The CDR3 here is CASRPKKQLAANTGELFF. The CDR3 DNA sequence: TGTGCCAGCAGACCTAAAAAACAGCTCGCCGCGAACACCGGGGAGCTGTTTTTT. The variable domain in full, with the rest retrieved from reference TRBV11-1 and TRBJ2-2, is EAEVAQSPRYKITEKSQAVAFWCDPISGHATLYWYRQILGQGPELLVQFQDESVVDDSQLPKDRFSAERLKGVDSTLKIQPAELGDSAMYLCASRPKKQLAANTGELFFGEGSRLTVL.

As concerns this clonotype: A clone one base away is much larger, so this may be a read error. The gene calls are TRBV25-1 and TRBJ2-2, with unresolved D. CDR3 size: 14 residues. CDR1 is MGHDK, CDR2 SYGVNS, per germline. Trimming left V 7 bases short and J 5 bases short, with 14 bases between. The CDR3 nucleotides read TGTGCCAGCACCGAAACGGATGATACCGGGGAGCTGTTTTTT. Protein: CASTETDDTGELFF.

This clonotype was observed a handful of times. V gene TRBV23-1 combines with J gene TRBJ2-7; D not certain. TRBV23-1 carries the ORF label, with uncertain function. Trimming shortened V by 3 bases and J by 2 bases, and 11 bases separated the two germline ends. The CDR3 extends over 14 amino acids. CDR3 bases: TGCGCCAGCAGTCAGCAGGCCCAAGCCTACGAGCAGTACTTC. Translated, it gives CASSQQAQAYEQYF.

The rearrangement joins TRBV7-9 to TRBJ2-7; D may be TRBD1 or TRBD2 (5 bases each). This CDR3 has 14 amino acids. The germline V gene has CDR1 SEHNR and CDR2 FQNEAQ (reference sequence). V gave up 4 bases and J gave up 1 base, with 11 bases separating them. In nucleotides, the CDR3 is TGTGCCAGCAGCTCTAGGGACGGGTCCTACGAGCAGTACTTC. Protein product: CASSSRDGSYEQYF.

As for this clonotype: This could be a read error, since a much larger clone is one nucleotide away. The gene calls are TRBV19 and TRBJ2-1, with D unclear. V was pared by 1 base and J by 5 bases, with 12 bases between. This CDR3 contains 15 residues. Germline CDR1 reads LNHDA; CDR2 reads SQIVND (reference sequence). In DNA form, the CDR3 reads TGTGCCAGTAGTATAGCCCACCTTCCAAACAATGAGCAGTTCTTC. Its protein product is CASSIAHLPNNEQFF. Complete variable domain (other parts from reference TRBV19 and TRBJ2-1): DGGITQSPKYLFRKEGQNVTLSCEQNLNHDAMYWYRQDPGQGLRLIYYSQIVNDFQKGDIAEGYSVSREKKESFPLTVTSAQKNPTAFYLCASSIAHLPNNEQFFGPGTRLTVL.

The table lists this clonotype with a few counts. The chain links TRBV20-1 to TRBJ2-2, with 8 bases fitting TRBD2. The V gene end was trimmed by 6 bases and the J gene end by 4 bases; junction bases not matched to a gene: 10. Germline CDR1 reads DFQATT; CDR2 reads SNEGSKA (reference sequence). The CDR3 runs to 15 residues. The CDR3 nucleotides are TGCAGTGCCCAGACCGGAGCGGGAGCCACCGGGGAGCTGTTTTTT. It translates to CSAQTGAGATGELFF.

This clonotype has ten or more counts. V usage is TRBV5-1 and J usage is TRBJ2-5; D is unresolved. Germline V lookup: CDR1 SGHRS, CDR2 YFSETQ. Trimming cost V 1 base and J 2 bases, with 6 bases left between them. This CDR3 region has 13 residues. Here the CDR3 reads CASSLQIQETQYF. CDR3 bases: TGCGCCAGCAGCTTGCAGATACAAGAGACCCAGTACTTC. Drawing the rest from reference TRBV5-1 and TRBJ2-5, the complete variable domain is KAGVTQTPRYLIKTRGQQVTLSCSPISGHRSVSWYQQTPGQGLQFLFEYFSETQRNKGNFPGRFSGRQFSNSRSEMNVSTLELGDSALYLCASSLQIQETQYFGPGTRLLVL.

This clonotype was seen at least ten times. The rearrangement joins TRBV20-1 to TRBJ1-4; D not resolved. This CDR3 has 13 amino acids. Trimming removed 0 bases at V and 6 bases at J, with 8 bases between. Germline CDR1 DFQATT, CDR2 SNEGSKA (reference sequence). In DNA, the CDR3 is TGCAGTGCTAGAGATAGAAGGGATGAAAAACTGTTTTTT. It yields the protein CSARDRRDEKLFF.

There are many counts of this clonotype. The chain has TRBV29-1 and TRBJ2-1, with TRBD2 identical over 10 bases. The trim removed 6 bases at V and 4 bases at J, leaving 6 bases unmatched. Germline CDR1 is SQVTM and CDR2 is ANQGSEA. This CDR3 contains 14 residues. The CDR3 loop is CSVRTSGYYNEQFF. The CDR3, as DNA: TGCAGCGTGAGGACTAGCGGATATTACAATGAGCAGTTCTTC.

This clonotype was found many times. The J gene is TRBJ2-7, the V gene TRBV29-1; 7 bases fit TRBD2. The CDR3 covers 12 residues. The trim removed 1 base at V and 3 bases at J, leaving 0 bases unmatched. Germline V CDR1 and CDR2: SQVTM, ANQGSEA. The CDR3 DNA is TGCAGCGTTGAAGGGACTAGCTACGAGCAGTACTTC. It specifies CSVEGTSYEQYF.

This clonotype was detected ten times or more. This chain uses TRBV6-2 or TRBV6-3 with TRBJ2-5, with D perhaps matching TRBD2 (10 bases). Trimming stripped 6 bases from V and 2 bases from J, with 31 bases between. Per germline, CDR1 MNHEY and CDR2 SVGEGT. This CDR3 is built from 20 residues. CDR3 sequence reads: CASSRTGETSGTGPQETQYF. For the CDR3, the DNA is TGTGCCAGCAGCAGGACAGGGGAAACTAGCGGGACGGGCCCACAAGAGACCCAGTACTTC.

The chain employs TRBV7-2 and TRBJ2-7; possible D gene TRBD1, 6 bases. V was cut by 4 bases and J by 2 bases, with 18 bases left in between. Per the germline V gene, CDR1 is SGHTA and CDR2 is FQGNSA. The CDR3 sequence is 16 residues long. The chain's CDR3 is CASSSSGTSVTYEQYF. As DNA, the CDR3 is TGTGCCAGCAGCTCGTCCGGGACATCGGTAACCTACGAGCAGTACTTC.

Details on this clonotype: A much larger clone lies one base from this, so it may be a read error. V and J are TRBV20-1 and TRBJ2-1; D may be TRBD1 or TRBD2 (5 bases each). The CDR3 loop spans 13 amino acids. Per the germline V gene, CDR1 is DFQATT and CDR2 is SNEGSKA (reference sequence). CDR3 in DNA: TGCAGTGCCCCGGGACGGAGCTACAATGACCAGTTCTTC. Amino acid sequence: CSAPGRSYNDQFF.

This clonotype has at least ten counts. The chain couples TRBV5-1 to TRBJ1-2, with 12 bases matching TRBD1. The V gene end was trimmed by 4 bases and the J gene end by 4 bases; junction bases not matched to a gene: 11. The CDR3 contains 17 residues. The germline gives CDR1 SGHRS, CDR2 YFSETQ. CDR3 region: CASSGTSGTGGLYGYTF. As DNA, the CDR3 is TGCGCCAGCAGCGGAACTTCCGGGACAGGGGGCCTCTATGGCTACACCTTC.

This clonotype was detected a few times. The chain uses TRBV12-3 or TRBV12-4 and TRBJ2-7; 7 positions agree with TRBD1. Losses at the gene ends were 5 bases for V and 3 bases for J; bases not matched to a gene: 7. The CDR3 length is 14 residues. CDR3 in DNA: TGTGCCAGCAGTCCGGGACAGCCCCTCTACGAGCAGTACTTC. Translated, it gives CASSPGQPLYEQYF.

This clonotype was detected many times. The CDR3 sequence is CASSFPGAYGYTF. In nucleotides, the CDR3 is TGTGCCAGCAGCTTCCCAGGGGCATATGGCTACACCTTC. The chain is built from TRBV5-5 and TRBJ1-2; a weak D match, TRBD1 (6 bases). This CDR3 is built from 13 residues. The germline gives CDR1 SGHKS, CDR2 YYEKEE (reference sequence). Trimming left V 2 bases short and J 5 bases short, with 10 bases between. Complete variable domain (other parts from reference TRBV5-5 and TRBJ1-2): DAGVTQSPTHLIKTRGQQVTLRCSPISGHKSVSWYQQVLGQGPQFIFQYYEKEERGRGNFPDRFSARQFPNYSSELNVNALLLGDSALYLCASSFPGAYGYTFGSGTRLTVV.

In its sample, this clonotype was seen many times. This rearrangement joins TRBV20-1 to TRBJ2-7; 9 nucleotides align to TRBD2. Germline V gene data show CDR1 as DFQATT and CDR2 as SNEGSKA (reference sequence). The CDR3 covers 13 residues. V shed 3 bases and J 2 bases; nucleotides not matched to a gene: 2. CDR3 bases: TGCAGTGCTAGGACTAGCGGTGCCTACGAGCAGTACTTC. It codes for CSARTSGAYEQYF.

Only a few counts were recorded for this clonotype. As DNA, the CDR3 is TGTGCCAGCAGCTTAGTCCTAGGACTAGCGGGAGGTGACTCCTACGAGCAGTACTTC. This encodes CASSLVLGLAGGDSYEQYF. The rearrangement joins TRBV11-2 to TRBJ2-7; 14 positions match TRBD2. Germline V gene sequence: CDR1 SGHAT, CDR2 FQNNGV. This CDR3 spans 19 amino acids. Germline trimming cut 1 base from V and 0 bases from J; bases unmatched to any gene: 8.

This clonotype was seen a few times. The chain is built from TRBV12-3 or TRBV12-4 and TRBJ1-1; no clear D. Trimming pared 5 bases from V and 10 bases from J, leaving 17 bases between. CDR3 length: 13 amino acids. The CDR3 DNA reads as TGTGCCAGCAGTCGCGGACCGCAGCAAGGAGCTTTCTTT. Encoded protein: CASSRGPQQGAFF.

This clonotype has at least ten counts. This rearrangement joins TRBV7-9 to TRBJ1-1; D remains unclear. This CDR3 comprises 13 residues. Germline-derived CDR1 and CDR2 are SEHNR and FQNEAQ (reference sequence). Deletions cut 4 bases from V and 0 bases from J, with 6 bases between. CDR3: CASSSVVNTEAFF. The CDR3 coding sequence is TGTGCCAGCAGCTCGGTCGTGAACACTGAAGCTTTCTTT.

This clonotype was detected many times. The chain is built from TRBV7-9 and TRBJ2-7, with D possibly being TRBD1 or TRBD2 (6 bases each). The germline gives CDR1 SEHNR, CDR2 FQNEAQ (reference sequence). The V and J ends lost 1 base and 11 bases respectively, with 15 bases between them. This CDR3 region has 13 residues. This chain's CDR3 is CASSLDRAGGKYF. The CDR3 region has the DNA TGTGCCAGCAGCTTAGACAGGGCCGGGGGAAAGTACTTC.